A single sample gave rise to the 13 T cell receptor beta chains below, sequenced in a study of blood T cell repertoires in COVID-19. Clones were read by immunoSEQ multiplex PCR, and TCRdb kept only the in-frame ones, dropping some. This sample has about half a million clones; 70% to 90% occur once, and the top ten carry 3% to 4%. Sample: peripheral blood. All receptors derive from a human donor in a cohort sampled during active COVID-19.

V and J are TRBV10-3 and TRBJ1-1; D remains unclear. This CDR3 has 11 residues. Trimming pared 5 bases from V and 5 bases from J, leaving 6 bases between. CDR1 and CDR2 from the germline V gene are ENHRY and SYGVKD. The CDR3 loop is CAISQRTEAFF. CDR3 nucleotides: TGTGCCATCAGTCAGAGGACTGAAGCTTTCTTT.

The gene calls are TRBV6-5 and TRBJ1-1, with D possibly being TRBD1 (6 bases). Germline V gene data show CDR1 as MNHEY and CDR2 as SVGAGI. V was pared by 6 bases and J by 0 bases, with 11 bases between. This CDR3 region has 14 residues. The CDR3 here is CASSFDRLNTEAFF. CDR3 DNA sequence: TGTGCCAGCAGCTTTGACAGGTTGAACACTGAAGCTTTCTTT.

This clone has just one count. The rearrangement uses TRBV20-1 and TRBJ2-2; the D gene is possibly TRBD2 (5 bases). V lost 3 bases and J 7 bases, leaving 6 bases between the germline ends. Germline assignment: CDR1 DFQATT and CDR2 SNEGSKA (reference sequence). This CDR3 contains 11 residues. The CDR3 sequence is CSASGSGELFF. DNA for the CDR3: TGCAGTGCTAGTGGGAGCGGGGAGCTGTTTTTT.

The CDR3 coding sequence is TGTGCCAGCAGCTTAGAGGCACAGGGGGCCGCTTTCTTT. It yields the protein CASSLEAQGAAFF. This chain joins TRBV7-2 and TRBJ1-1, with 9 bases matching TRBD1. The CDR3 has 13 amino acids. The trim removed 1 base at V and 11 bases at J, leaving 5 bases unmatched. Germline V CDR1 and CDR2: SGHTA, FQGNSA.

V is TRBV6-1 and J is TRBJ1-1; a weak D match, TRBD1 (6 bases). Germline V CDR1 and CDR2: MNHNS, SASEGT. V gave up 2 bases and J gave up 1 base, with 20 bases separating them. This CDR3 is built from 18 residues. DNA for the CDR3: TGTGCCAGCAGTGAATTCTGGGGGCCGGTAGCTGGGAACACTGAAGCTTTCTTT. Protein sequence: CASSEFWGPVAGNTEAFF.

The rearrangement links TRBV5-4 to TRBJ2-5; 12 bases map to TRBD1. V trimming: 4 bases; J trimming: 1 base; junction bases outside the gene matches: 5. The CDR3 is 16 residues long. The germline V gene has CDR1 SGHNT and CDR2 YYREEE (reference sequence). In DNA form, the CDR3 reads TGTGCCAGCAGCCGACCGGGACAGGGGGCCCAAGAGACCCAGTACTTC. Translated: CASSRPGQGAQETQYF.

The chain combines TRBV4-1 with TRBJ1-5, with D perhaps TRBD1 (5 bases). The CDR3 sequence is 13 residues long. The germline CDR1 and CDR2 sequences are MGHRA and YSYEKL. V lost 6 bases and J lost 7, with 13 bases in between. The CDR3 nucleotides are TGCGCCAGCAGTTTCCAACCAGGGCAGCCCCAGCATTTT. Amino acid sequence: CASSFQPGQPQHF.

This chain connects TRBV2 to TRBJ1-1; D is unclear. This CDR3 spans 13 amino acids. CDR1 SNHLY and CDR2 FYNNEI come from the germline V gene. The V and J ends lost 0 bases and 4 bases respectively, with 6 bases between them. CDR3 residues: CASSEAGPTEAFF. As DNA, the CDR3 is TGTGCCAGCAGTGAAGCGGGCCCCACTGAAGCTTTCTTT.

This clone was found once. The chain employs TRBV7-8 and TRBJ2-7, with TRBD2 identical over 15 bases. There are 16 residues in the CDR3. The V gene end was trimmed by 5 bases and the J gene end by 5 bases; junction bases not matched to a gene: 7. CDR1 is SGHVS and CDR2 is FQNEAQ in the germline V gene. The CDR3 loop reads CASSTGLAGGPHEQYF. CDR3 DNA: TGTGCCAGCAGCACCGGACTAGCGGGAGGGCCCCACGAGCAGTACTTC. Supplemented by reference TRBV7-8 and TRBJ2-7, the full variable domain reads GAGVSQSPRYKVAKRGQDVALRCDPISGHVSLFWYQQALGQGPEFLTYFQNEAQLDKSGLPSDRFFAERPEGSVSTLKIQRTQQEDSAVYLCASSTGLAGGPHEQYFGPGTRLTVT.

This chain connects TRBV10-3 to TRBJ2-5; no clear D gene. Trimming stripped 0 bases from V and 4 bases from J, with 9 bases between. Germline values: CDR1 ENHRY, CDR2 SYGVKD. The CDR3 consists of 14 residues. The CDR3 here is CAISESTSPETQYF. CDR3 nucleotide sequence: TGTGCCATCAGTGAGTCTACATCCCCAGAGACCCAGTACTTC.

The chain employs TRBV18 and TRBJ1-2; 8 nucleotides align to TRBD1. The trim removed 2 bases at V and 3 bases at J, leaving 5 bases unmatched. This CDR3 region has 15 residues. Per the germline V gene, CDR1 is KGHSH and CDR2 is LQKENI. The CDR3 reads CASSPVGQEDYGYTF. The CDR3 DNA sequence: TGTGCCAGCTCACCAGTGGGACAGGAGGACTATGGCTACACCTTC.

V usage is TRBV5-5 and J usage is TRBJ1-5; TRBD1 is a possible D gene (6 bases). This CDR3 is 16 amino acids long. Trimming stripped 4 bases from V and 2 bases from J, with 16 bases between. Germline CDR1 and CDR2: SGHKS and YYEKEE (reference sequence). CDR3 protein: CASSPGGQPRNQPQHF. CDR3 nucleotides: TGTGCCAGCAGCCCGGGCGGACAGCCTCGCAATCAGCCCCAGCATTTT.

The gene calls are TRBV6-1 and TRBJ2-7; 7 nucleotides match TRBD2. CDR1 is MNHNS and CDR2 is SASEGT in the germline V gene. The CDR3 consists of 15 residues. The trim removed 0 bases at V and 3 bases at J, leaving 5 bases unmatched. In DNA form, the CDR3 reads TGTGCCAGCAGTGAAGCGTCCAGCGGGGTCTACGAGCAGTACTTC. Its protein is CASSEASSGVYEQYF.